Presented here are 30 T cell receptor beta chains from one specimen sequenced in a study of response to subunit inactivated influenza vaccine. TCRdb used MiXCR to reprocess the RT-PCR reads, holding one entry per CDR3 protein. Among more than 450,000 distinct CDR3 sequences listed, roughly 10% were seen once. These records were also assigned to another study, of T cells expressing NK-cell markers. That source adds: What made the TCR beta cDNA was 5'RACE template switching with UMIs.

The specimen was PBMCs from blood, collected on the day of vaccination. Receptor source: a man aged 45-65 years who received an inactivated influenza vaccine.

The chain uses TRBV6-5 and TRBJ1-1, with D perhaps TRBD1 (5 bases). This CDR3 is built from 12 residues. Trimming took 4 bases from V and 10 from J, leaving 13 bases between them. Germline loops: CDR1 MNHEY, CDR2 SVGAGI. CDR3 sequence: CASSLNGRGAFF. Here the CDR3 DNA reads TGTGCCAGCAGTTTAAATGGAAGGGGAGCTTTCTTT.

The chain has TRBV10-3 and TRBJ1-3; D gene uncertain. Trimming took off 0 bases at V and 0 bases at J, with 6 bases between the two ends. Germline loops: CDR1 ENHRY, CDR2 SYGVKD. The CDR3 spans 15 residues. The CDR3 region is CAISESSLSGNTIYF. The CDR3 region has the DNA TGTGCCATCAGTGAGTCCAGCCTCTCTGGAAACACCATATATTTT.

This chain joins TRBV12-3 or TRBV12-4 and TRBJ1-2; 10 nucleotides line up with TRBD1. Trimming took 7 bases from V and 10 from J; bases not matched to a gene: 18. The CDR3 length is 16 residues. The CDR3 DNA reads as TGTGCCAGCACTCCCCTTAGGGGACAGGGGCGGTCTGCCTACACCTTC. This gives the protein CASTPLRGQGRSAYTF.

V gene TRBV12-3 or TRBV12-4 combines with J gene TRBJ1-1, with D possibly being TRBD1 (6 bases). With 5 bases removed from V and 2 bases from J, the gap between germline ends came to 15 bases. The length of the CDR3 is 15 residues. In DNA form, the CDR3 reads TGTGCCAGCAGTCAGCCACGGGACAAAAACACTGAAGCTTTCTTT. Translation gives CASSQPRDKNTEAFF.

The rearrangement links TRBV5-5 to TRBJ1-2; no clear D gene. This CDR3 is built from 14 residues. Germline-derived CDR1 and CDR2 are SGHKS and YYEKEE (reference sequence). Trimming stripped 0 bases from V and 1 base from J, with 7 bases between. The DNA of the CDR3 is TGTGCCAGCAGCTTGGAGGGATTTAACTATGGCTACACCTTC. The encoded protein is CASSLEGFNYGYTF.

This clonotype occurred a few times. The V and J genes are TRBV4-3 and TRBJ2-5; no firm D call. This CDR3 is 14 amino acids long. CDR1 is LGHNA, CDR2 YSLEER, per germline. The V and J ends lost 0 bases and 3 bases respectively, with 8 bases between them. CDR3 DNA sequence: TGCGCCAGCAGCCAAGATCTGGATGAAGAGACCCAGTACTTC. Its translation: CASSQDLDEETQYF.

This sequence joins TRBV3-1 and TRBJ2-7, with 11 bases that match TRBD2. The CDR3 has 16 amino acids. Germline CDR1 reads LGHDT; CDR2 reads YNNKEL (reference sequence). Trimming at V came to 5 bases and at J to 2 bases, leaving 8 bases not matched to a gene. CDR3 residues: CASSSHPGLAAYEQYF. DNA for the CDR3: TGTGCCAGCAGCTCGCATCCGGGACTAGCGGCCTACGAGCAGTACTTC.

The J gene is TRBJ2-5, the V gene TRBV20-1; 14 bases map to TRBD2. Germline trimming cut 3 bases from V and 4 bases from J; bases unmatched to any gene: 10. Germline V gene sequence: CDR1 DFQATT, CDR2 SNEGSKA (reference sequence). This CDR3 has 17 residues. CDR3 coding DNA: TGCAGTGCTAGGGACGGGACTAGCGGGGGCGGCCCAGAGACCCAGTACTTC. Its translation: CSARDGTSGGGPETQYF.

V and J are TRBV20-1 and TRBJ2-7; weak D call: TRBD2 (6 bases). Per germline, CDR1 DFQATT and CDR2 SNEGSKA (reference sequence). V lost 6 bases to trimming and J lost 0 bases, with 15 bases between them. The CDR3 covers 14 residues. CDR3 sequence reads: CSANGDGSSYEQYF. The CDR3 DNA sequence: TGCAGTGCGAATGGGGACGGGAGCTCCTACGAGCAGTACTTC.

J is TRBJ2-2 and V is TRBV20-1; D could derive from TRBD1 or TRBD2 (6 bases each). Trimming removed 2 bases at V and 5 bases at J, with 12 bases between. There are 14 residues in the CDR3. Germline values: CDR1 DFQATT, CDR2 SNEGSKA (reference sequence). The CDR3 DNA follows: TGCAGTGCTAGAAACAGAGGGGGGACCGGGGAGCTGTTTTTT. Its translation is CSARNRGGTGELFF.

The rearrangement links TRBV28 to TRBJ2-4, with TRBD2 as a possible D gene (6 bases). Trimming left V 6 bases short and J 7 bases short, with 22 bases between. CDR1 is MDHEN, CDR2 SYDVKM, per germline. The CDR3 sequence is 16 residues long. CDR3 nucleotide sequence: TGTGCCAGCAGACGAGGCCCCCGGGACTTCGTGAACATTCAGTACTTC. This codes for CASRRGPRDFVNIQYF.

This clonotype was found a few times. The genes are TRBV27 and TRBJ2-1, with TRBD2 identical over 13 bases. Per the germline V gene, CDR1 is MNHEY and CDR2 is SMNVEV (reference sequence). This CDR3 has 15 amino acids. The V and J ends lost 5 bases and 7 bases, in that order; junction bases with no gene match: 5. Here the CDR3 reads CASSPGTSGKNEQFF. CDR3 nucleotides: TGTGCCAGCAGTCCCGGGACTAGCGGGAAGAATGAGCAGTTCTTC.

The chain couples TRBV5-1 to TRBJ1-2, with D possibly being TRBD1 (5 bases). The CDR3 length is 12 residues. Germline V gives CDR1 SGHRS, CDR2 YFSETQ. The V and J ends lost 5 bases and 7 bases respectively, with 12 bases between them. The CDR3 bases are TGCGCCAGCAGGAAGGAGGGGTCTGGCTACACCTTC. Its translation: CASRKEGSGYTF.

This chain joins TRBV3-1 and TRBJ2-5; 7 positions agree with TRBD1. The CDR3 consists of 16 residues. CDR1 and CDR2 (germline): LGHDT, YNNKEL (reference sequence). J was trimmed by 2 bases and V by 0 bases; bases with no gene match: 6. CDR3 DNA: TGTGCCAGCAGCCAAGATCTCGGGACAGTACAAGAGACCCAGTACTTC. It encodes CASSQDLGTVQETQYF.

This clonotype was counted only a few times. The V gene is TRBV5-1, the J gene TRBJ2-2; D could derive from TRBD1 or TRBD2 (5 bases each). The CDR3 has 14 residues. The germline gives CDR1 SGHRS, CDR2 YFSETQ. V was shortened by 0 bases and J by 9 bases, with 12 bases between the two germline ends. CDR3 bases: TGCGCCAGCAGCTTGGTGGGGGATCTGAGGGAGCTGTTTTTT. Its protein product is CASSLVGDLRELFF.

This clonotype came up a few times. The genes are TRBV18 and TRBJ2-7; 9 bases match TRBD2. The J segment lost 2 bases and the V segment lost 5 bases, leaving 4 bases of the junction unmatched. CDR3 size: 14 residues. Germline CDR1 and CDR2: KGHSH and LQKENI. CDR3 DNA sequence: TGTGCCAGCTCAGCGGGACTAGCCCCCTACGAGCAGTACTTC. Amino acid sequence: CASSAGLAPYEQYF.

The genes are TRBV27 and TRBJ2-3, with a tentative D call TRBD1 (5 bases). Germline assignment: CDR1 MNHEY and CDR2 SMNVEV (reference sequence). With 5 bases removed from V and 4 bases from J, the gap between germline ends came to 13 bases. The CDR3 has 14 residues. This chain's CDR3 is CASSLLQGPDTQYF. The CDR3 nucleotides read TGTGCCAGCAGTCTTCTCCAGGGCCCAGATACGCAGTATTTT.

This clonotype was detected only a few times. The chain has TRBV4-3 and TRBJ2-7; D is undetermined. The CDR3 contains 17 residues. CDR1 and CDR2 (germline): LGHNA, YSLEER. V lost 2 bases and J 2 bases, leaving 19 bases between the germline ends. The CDR3 here is CASSQTYPRPGTYEQYF. The CDR3 coding sequence is TGCGCCAGCAGCCAAACTTACCCCCGACCGGGCACCTACGAGCAGTACTTC.

This clonotype was detected ten times or more. The chain couples TRBV18 to TRBJ2-2; D gene ambiguous. V was cut by 2 bases and J by 3 bases, with 7 bases left in between. This CDR3 region has 14 residues. Per the germline V gene, CDR1 is KGHSH and CDR2 is LQKENI. CDR3 DNA: TGTGCCAGCTCACCAGGAATTGACACCGGGGAGCTGTTTTTT. Its protein product is CASSPGIDTGELFF. The variable domain in full, with the rest retrieved from reference TRBV18 and TRBJ2-2, is NAGVMQNPRHLVRRRGQEARLRCSPMKGHSHVYWYRQLPEEGLKFMVYLQKENIIDESGMPKERFSAEFPKEGPSILRIQQVVRGDSAAYFCASSPGIDTGELFFGEGSRLTVL.

This clonotype was picked up a small number of times. The J gene is TRBJ2-3, the V gene TRBV7-2, with 9 bases fitting TRBD2. The CDR3 contains 15 residues. V lost 5 bases and J lost 4; bases outside the gene matches: 7. CDR1 and CDR2 from the germline V gene are SGHTA and FQGNSA. CDR3 DNA sequence: TGTGCCAGCAGCGGGCGGGAGGGTTCGGCAGATACGCAGTATTTT. Translation: CASSGREGSADTQYF.

The V gene is TRBV12-3 or TRBV12-4, the J gene TRBJ2-1, with TRBD1 matching over 12 bases. The J segment lost 8 bases and the V segment lost 8 bases, leaving 10 bases of the junction unmatched. CDR3 length: 15 residues. The CDR3 nucleotides read TGTGCCAGCGGGACAGGGGGCGCGTATGTCCATGAGCAGTTCTTC. This codes for CASGTGGAYVHEQFF.

This rearrangement joins TRBV5-1 to TRBJ2-1; TRBD2 matches 8 bases. Germline V gene data show CDR1 as SGHRS and CDR2 as YFSETQ. The CDR3 is made up of 15 amino acids. J gave up 7 bases and V 3 bases, and 9 bases lay outside the gene matches. As DNA, the CDR3 is TGCGCCAGCAGCTCGCGGGGGGCGGTGTTAAATGAGCAGTTCTTC. It encodes CASSSRGAVLNEQFF. Full variable domain (remainder filled in from reference TRBV5-1 and TRBJ2-1): KAGVTQTPRYLIKTRGQQVTLSCSPISGHRSVSWYQQTPGQGLQFLFEYFSETQRNKGNFPGRFSGRQFSNSRSEMNVSTLELGDSALYLCASSSRGAVLNEQFFGPGTRLTVL.

This clonotype was seen at least ten times. The genes are TRBV28 and TRBJ2-7; 7 positions match TRBD2. The CDR3 totals 14 residues. Germline CDR1 and CDR2: MDHEN and SYDVKM. Trimming removed 5 bases from V and 7 bases from J; junction bases left unmatched: 11. CDR3 nucleotide sequence: TGTGCCAGCAGTGCCGGGACTACCCGGAGAGAGCAGTACTTC. It yields the protein CASSAGTTRREQYF.

The J gene is TRBJ1-1, the V gene TRBV30; D gene ambiguous. There are 11 residues in the CDR3. V was cut by 1 base and J by 8 bases, with 8 bases left in between. Germline CDR1 GTSNPN, CDR2 SVGIG (reference sequence). This CDR3 is CAWSGSLEAFF. The CDR3 DNA reads as TGTGCCTGGAGTGGTTCCTTAGAAGCTTTCTTT.

The chain uses TRBV15 and TRBJ2-1; 11 bases agree with TRBD1. The J segment lost 4 bases and the V segment lost 4 bases, leaving 9 bases of the junction unmatched. Germline loops: CDR1 LNHNV, CDR2 YYDKDF (reference sequence). The CDR3 consists of 17 residues. CDR3: CATSTGTGGLFYNEQFF. CDR3 bases: TGTGCCACCAGCACAGGGACAGGGGGACTTTTTTACAATGAGCAGTTCTTC.

V gene TRBV20-1 combines with J gene TRBJ2-5; TRBD1 aligns across 7 bases. The CDR3 spans 14 residues. V was pared by 5 bases and J by 4 bases, with 10 bases of the junction left unmatched. Germline V gene data show CDR1 as DFQATT and CDR2 as SNEGSKA (reference sequence). The chain's CDR3 is CSADGQGVGETQYF. For the CDR3, the DNA is TGCAGTGCTGACGGTCAGGGGGTCGGAGAGACCCAGTACTTC.

The chain has TRBV15 and TRBJ2-2; the D gene is possibly TRBD2 (6 bases). The CDR3 has 15 residues. CDR1 is LNHNV, CDR2 YYDKDF, per germline (reference sequence). V was shortened by 4 bases and J by 3 bases, with 12 bases between the two germline ends. CDR3 bases: TGTGCCACCAGCAAATCCGGGACTTACACCGGGGAGCTGTTTTTT. Protein product: CATSKSGTYTGELFF.

This clonotype was observed a single time. V is TRBV24-1 and J is TRBJ2-5; no firm D call. This CDR3 spans 15 amino acids. V was shortened by 7 bases and J by 5 bases, with 19 bases between the two germline ends. CDR1 is KGHDR and CDR2 is SFDVKD in the germline V gene. The CDR3 sequence is CATSALGQVGETQYF. The CDR3 coding sequence is TGTGCCACCAGCGCCCTCGGGCAGGTTGGGGAGACCCAGTACTTC.

The chain recombines TRBV5-1 with TRBJ2-7; TRBD1 agrees at 9 bases. Trimming at V came to 2 bases and at J to 6 bases, leaving 9 bases not matched to a gene. The germline V gene has CDR1 SGHRS and CDR2 YFSETQ. The CDR3 is 15 residues long. The CDR3 is CASSFTGGYSTEQYF. CDR3 sequence (DNA): TGCGCCAGCAGCTTTACAGGGGGCTACTCTACCGAGCAGTACTTC. The whole variable domain, filled in from reference TRBV5-1 and TRBJ2-7, reads KAGVTQTPRYLIKTRGQQVTLSCSPISGHRSVSWYQQTPGQGLQFLFEYFSETQRNKGNFPGRFSGRQFSNSRSEMNVSTLELGDSALYLCASSFTGGYSTEQYFGPGTRLTVT.

This clonotype was seen only a few times. The J gene is TRBJ1-2, the V gene TRBV29-1; no clear D. Germline-derived CDR1 and CDR2 are SQVTM and ANQGSEA. The CDR3 has 13 residues. V was shortened by 5 bases and J by 4 bases, with 14 bases between the two germline ends. CDR3: CSVLGGGLYGYTF. CDR3 bases: TGCAGCGTTCTAGGAGGAGGCCTCTATGGCTACACCTTC.